This TCR beta chain was captured by sequencing in a study of cytomegalovirus exposure and HLA in healthy donors. Study details: It was reported in a later analysis that the roughly 120 validation repertoires used the same platform as the roughly 670 first-cohort repertoires.

The study's findings and limits: Using the classifier, cytomegalovirus status was reportedly diagnosed with high specificity and sensitivity. 150 or so TCR beta chains were listed as cytomegalovirus-associated. Rarity marked most TCR sequences, yet some public TCRs occurred in many donors.

For this clone: Its target is unknown.

Germline CDR1 and CDR2: MNHNY and SVGAGI (reference sequence). The CDR3 is 12 residues long. V lost 7 bases to trimming and J lost 1 base, with 8 bases between them. Assay used: immunoSEQ multiplex PCR; TCRdb lists only in-frame clones, some missing. The data hold 150,000 to 200,000 clones, with under 90% observed a single time. The receptor's source is a man aged 18 to 35 in good health and CMV-seropositive. The J gene is TRBJ2-7, the V gene TRBV6-6, with D perhaps matching TRBD1 (5 bases). Sequenced input: PBMCs. The CDR3 nucleotides are TGTGCCAGCACTGGACAATCCTACGAGCAGTACTTC. Its translation is CASTGQSYEQYF.